Given below is one T cell receptor (beta chain) in context. What it binds is not known. This sample is drawn from a study of T cell repertoires in ileal Crohn's disease. Data came from immunoSEQ multiplex PCR; TCRdb stores just in-frame clones and leaves some out. Among around 7,400 clones listed, roughly 79% were seen once. General study findings and limits: Sorted CD8 T cells held more high-frequency clones than CD4. Clonality above 26.8% at surgery always came with endoscopic recurrence.

Germline CDR1 is SGHRS and CDR2 is YFSETQ. The CDR3 spans 15 residues. This receptor was obtained from an adult with Crohn's disease. Sequenced sample: ileal tissue. This chain connects TRBV5-1 to TRBJ2-5; 9 bases are shared with TRBD2. The J call may be in error: the DNA end matches TRBJ2-7 better. The CDR3 sequence: CASRQYAGGPGEQYF. CDR3 bases: TGCGCCAGCAGACAATATGCGGGAGGGCCCGGCGAGCAGTACTTC.